A selection of T cell receptor beta chains follows, all from one sample in a study of blood T cells in healthy people across ages. From the 5' RACE reads, TCRdb called clonotypes with MiXCR, one entry per CDR3 protein. The profile shows around 1.5 million distinct CDR3 sequences, approximately 59% of them singletons. Sequencing was carried out using blood. The receptors were sampled from a man between 18 and 29 years old in good health. Both conserved end residues are part of each CDR3. D genes are given only for firm matches. The size entry is marked missing in some rows and otherwise reads once, few, many or a size class.

d_call | clone_size | cdr3_length | j_call | v_call | cdr3_nt | cdr3_aa
NA | NA | 13 | TRBJ1-3 | TRBV29-1 | TGCAGCGTTGTGGGGAGTCACGGAAACACCATATATTTT | CSVVGSHGNTIYF
NA | NA | 16 | TRBJ2-7 | TRBV20-1 | TGCAGTGCTAGAGATATCCGATTGGGTGTAGACTACGAGCAGTACTTC | CSARDIRLGVDYEQYF
NA | NA | 13 | TRBJ2-7 | TRBV20-1 | TGCAGTGCAACTGGAGACACGAACTACGAGCAGTACTTC | CSATGDTNYEQYF
NA | NA | 16 | TRBJ1-2 | TRBV7-9 | TGTGCCAGCAGCTGGGGAGATACGAAGGGAAACTATGGCTACACCTTC | CASSWGDTKGNYGYTF
TRBD1 | NA | 16 | TRBJ2-6 | TRBV29-1 | TGCAGCGTTGAAGGGGACAGGGGATCTGGGGCCAACGTCCTGACTTTC | CSVEGDRGSGANVLTF
NA | NA | 15 | TRBJ2-7 | TRBV20-1 | TGCAGTGCTAGAGTGATCGGGCCCAAGTTTGACGAGCAGTACTTC | CSARVIGPKFDEQYF
TRBD1 | few | 18 | TRBJ2-6 | TRBV4-1 | TGCGCCAGCAGCCAAGGGACAGGGATCGTCTCTGGGGCCAACGTCCTGACTTTC | CASSQGTGIVSGANVLTF
NA | NA | 16 | TRBJ2-7 | TRBV20-1 | TGCAGTCCCCGGAGGGCCCACCAGGGTCTATTCTACGAGCAGTACTTC | CSPRRAHQGLFYEQYF
TRBD2 | once | 15 | TRBJ2-3 | TRBV5-1 | TGCGCCAGCAGGAATAGCGGGGGTTTAACAGATACGCAGTATTTT | CASRNSGGLTDTQYF
TRBD2 | NA | 14 | TRBJ2-5 | TRBV20-1 | TGCAGTGCTAGATCGGGACTAGCACCAGAGACCCAGTACTTC | CSARSGLAPETQYF
TRBD1 | NA | 16 | TRBJ2-1 | TRBV6-5 | TGTGCCAGCAGTTACTTGGGGACAGAATATACCAATGAGCAGTTCTTC | CASSYLGTEYTNEQFF
NA | NA | 14 | TRBJ2-1 | TRBV3-1 | TGTGCCAGCAGCCTCGAATTGACTGGTAATGAGCAGTTCTTC | CASSLELTGNEQFF
TRBD1 | NA | 14 | TRBJ2-5 | TRBV6-5 | TGTGCCAGCAAAAGGCAGGGGGCACAAAATGAGCAGTACTTC | CASKRQGAQNEQYF
NA | NA | 14 | TRBJ1-4 | TRBV5-4 | TGTGCCAGCAGCTTGGAGGGGATTAATGAAAAACTGTTTTTT | CASSLEGINEKLFF
TRBD2 | NA | 15 | TRBJ2-1 | TRBV24-1 | TGTGCCACCAGTGATCCAGGACTAGCGGGAGCTGAGCAGTTCTTC | CATSDPGLAGAEQFF
NA | NA | 15 | TRBJ2-1 | TRBV9 | TGTGCCAGCAGCGAGGGGTGGACGTCTGGGGGGCGGCAGTTCTTC | CASSEGWTSGGRQFF
TRBD1 | NA | 14 | TRBJ1-2 | TRBV20-1 | TGCAGTGCACACGGGACAGTCCCTAACTATGGCTACACCTTC | CSAHGTVPNYGYTF
NA | once | 15 | TRBJ1-1 | TRBV7-2 | TGTGCCAGCACCACAAGGACAGCAACGAACACTGAAGCTTTCTTT | CASTTRTATNTEAFF
NA | few | 13 | TRBJ1-2 | TRBV6-6 | TGTGCCAGCACCACGACGGGCAACTATGGCTACACCTTC | CASTTTGNYGYTF
NA | few | 14 | TRBJ2-3 | TRBV20-1 | TGCAGTGCCGGCAAGCCCGGGACTCCAGATACGCAGTATTTT | CSAGKPGTPDTQYF
NA | once | 14 | TRBJ1-1 | TRBV11-2 | TGTGCCAGCAGCTCGGACGGTAAGAACACTGAAGCTTTCTTT | CASSSDGKNTEAFF
NA | NA | 13 | TRBJ2-1 | TRBV6-6 | TGTGCCAGCAGTTACTCCCCGGAGGGTGAGCAGTTCTTC | CASSYSPEGEQFF